These 10 T cell receptor beta chains came from one sample sequenced in a study of molecular identifiers for immune sequencing clone quantification (dated by TCRdb to 2016 to 2019). Libraries came from PCR. The sequencing machine was an Illumina MiSeq. The public reads were reanalyzed by TCRdb: fastp trimming at Q25, MiXCR alignment, in-frame beta chains only. Rows with a matching CDR3 protein are joined into one entry that keeps the most common DNA and genes. This sample gives 30,000 to 45,000 distinct CDR3 sequences in total; approximately 18% of them show up just once. The ten largest clones represent less than 8.5% of the sample. The specimen sequenced was naive CD8+ T cells from blood, with Jurkat cell RNA spiked in. What the cell subset or site label conveys for this sample: FACS-sorted CD8+CD4-CCR7+CD45RA+ naive T cells. The receptors were sampled from a human donor in good health. Some libraries in this study had Jurkat cell RNA spiked in.

The CDR3 region is CASSEYGSGEQYF. In DNA form, the CDR3 reads TGCGCCAGCAGTGAGTACGGGAGCGGGGAGCAGTACTTC. This sequence joins TRBV10-1 and TRBJ2-7, with D possibly being TRBD2 (6 bases). V lost 1 base to trimming and J lost 7 bases, with 11 bases between them. The CDR3 runs 13 residues. Germline V gene data show CDR1 as WNHNN and CDR2 as SYGVQD (reference sequence).

This clonotype was seen ten or more times. V usage is TRBV24-1 and J usage is TRBJ2-3, with 8 bases that match TRBD1. The CDR3 covers 18 residues. The ends lost 4 bases at V and 5 bases at J; junction bases unmatched: 16. From germline, CDR1 is KGHDR and CDR2 SFDVKD. CDR3 bases: TGTGCCACCAGTGACCCTCAGGTGGACAGGGTATTTGGAGATACGCAGTATTTT. It is translated as CATSDPQVDRVFGDTQYF.

Ten or more counts support this clonotype. V is TRBV20-1 and J is TRBJ2-1, with D hard to call. Per the germline V gene, CDR1 is DFQATT and CDR2 is SNEGSKA (reference sequence). V was pared by 2 bases and J by 8 bases, with 13 bases between. This CDR3 comprises 13 residues. CDR3 nucleotides: TGCAGTGCTAGACTCGGCCTCTGGGATGAGCAGTTCTTC. This codes for CSARLGLWDEQFF.

This clonotype was seen many times. The genes are TRBV4-3 and TRBJ2-7, with D perhaps TRBD2 (5 bases). Germline V gene sequence: CDR1 LGHNA, CDR2 YSLEER. Trimming removed 1 base at V and 3 bases at J, with 10 bases between. The CDR3 spans 14 residues. In nucleotides, the CDR3 is TGCGCCAGCAGCCAAGGTGAGGGTGTCTACGAGCAGTACTTC. Translation: CASSQGEGVYEQYF.

V gene TRBV7-9 combines with J gene TRBJ2-7; 12 bases are a match to TRBD2. With V trimmed by 3 bases and J by 5 bases, 8 bases remained unmatched. The CDR3 consists of 16 residues. Germline CDR1 SEHNR, CDR2 FQNEAQ (reference sequence). The CDR3 is CASSFRLAGEVDEQYF. The CDR3 coding sequence is TGTGCCAGCAGCTTCCGACTAGCGGGAGAGGTTGACGAGCAGTACTTC. The entire variable domain, with the rest obtained from reference TRBV7-9 and TRBJ2-7, is as follows: DTGVSQNPRHKITKRGQNVTFRCDPISEHNRLYWYRQTLGQGPEFLTYFQNEAQLEKSRLLSDRFSAERPKGSFSTLEIQRTEQGDSAMYLCASSFRLAGEVDEQYFGPGTRLTVT.

This clonotype was counted only a few times. The rearrangement joins TRBV7-9 to TRBJ2-7; a possible D gene is TRBD1 (5 bases). Germline CDR1 reads SEHNR; CDR2 reads FQNEAQ (reference sequence). This CDR3 is built from 15 residues. V was trimmed by 1 base and J by 2 bases, leaving 12 bases between them. The DNA for the CDR3 is TGTGCCAGCAGCTTAGTCGGCGGACACACCTACGAGCAGTACTTC. It translates to CASSLVGGHTYEQYF.

This clonotype has just one count. A much larger clone differs from this one at a single base, so this may be a read error. The chain uses TRBV6-2 or TRBV6-3 and TRBJ2-5; TRBD2 aligns across 7 bases. The germline V gene encodes CDR1 MNHEY and CDR2 SVGEGT. This CDR3 has 16 residues. Losses at the gene ends were 2 bases for V and 6 bases for J; bases not matched to a gene: 12. The DNA for the CDR3 is TGTGCCAGCAGTTACGGAGCTAGCGGTTTCGGACAGACCCAGTACTTC. Encoded protein: CASSYGASGFGQTQYF.

The sample holds many counts of this clonotype. The rearrangement links TRBV4-1 to TRBJ2-5; perhaps TRBD1 as D (6 bases). The V end was cut by 0 bases, the J end by 6 bases, with 20 bases between. The CDR3 runs to 17 residues. Germline V lookup: CDR1 MGHRA, CDR2 YSYEKL. This chain's CDR3 is CASSQDSSGVVWKTQYF. For the CDR3, the DNA is TGCGCCAGCAGCCAAGATAGTTCAGGGGTGGTTTGGAAGACCCAGTACTTC.

In its sample, this clonotype was seen many times. The genes are TRBV7-6 and TRBJ1-5; possible D gene TRBD1, 6 bases. CDR1 and CDR2 from the germline V gene are SGHVS and FNYEAQ. This CDR3 contains 14 residues. Trimming cost V 5 bases and J 4 bases, with 12 bases left between them. The CDR3 protein is CASSPDSGNQPQHF. Here the CDR3 DNA reads TGTGCCAGCAGCCCGGACAGTGGAAATCAGCCCCAGCATTTT.

The chain couples TRBV19 to TRBJ2-3, with 7 bases identical to TRBD1. The trim removed 5 bases at V and 2 bases at J, leaving 13 bases unmatched. Germline V gives CDR1 LNHDA, CDR2 SQIVND (reference sequence). The CDR3 runs 17 residues. The CDR3 DNA is TGTGCCAGTAGTTGGCTGTTTTCGGGACAGAACACAGATACGCAGTATTTT. Protein product: CASSWLFSGQNTDTQYF. Supplemented by reference TRBV19 and TRBJ2-3, the full variable domain reads DGGITQSPKYLFRKEGQNVTLSCEQNLNHDAMYWYRQDPGQGLRLIYYSQIVNDFQKGDIAEGYSVSREKKESFPLTVTSAQKNPTAFYLCASSWLFSGQNTDTQYFGPGTRLTVL.